Only one count was recorded for the clone carrying this T cell receptor beta chain. Between the trimmed V and J ends, which lost 1 base and 5 bases, there was a span of 8 bases. The germline V gene has CDR1 LGHNT and CDR2 FRNRAP. The CDR3 runs 13 residues. This entry belongs to a study of blood T cell repertoires in COVID-19. Study background: Researchers got acute and convalescent COVID-19 samples from the United States, Italy and Spain. T cells, B-cell-depleted T cells, or PBMCs supplied cDNA or gDNA.

Source study methods: Nucleated cell counts were estimated from reference gene primer amplification. Sequenced by immunoSEQ multiplex PCR; TCRdb stores in-frame clones only, minus some. The V and J calls and clone size come from that table; D and trimming were worked out from the DNA. This table holds 110,000 or so clones, more than 60% found once. Sequencing input: peripheral blood. The chain carries TRBV12-5 and TRBJ1-1; no definite D call. This receptor was taken from a man aged 50 or older with acute or convalescent COVID-19. CDR3 sequence reads: CASGLEPGTEAFF. For the CDR3, the DNA is TGTGCTAGTGGTTTGGAGCCGGGGACTGAAGCTTTCTTT. The full variable domain, rest sourced from reference TRBV12-5 and TRBJ1-1, is DARVTQTPRHKVTEMGQEVTMRCQPILGHNTVFWYRQTMMQGLELLAYFRNRAPLDDSGMPKDRFSAEMPDATLATLKIQPSEPRDSAVYFCASGLEPGTEAFFGQGTRLTVV.